This T cell receptor beta chain was obtained from a study of blood T cell repertoires in COVID-19. As originally analysed: Reference gene primer amplification in the assay estimated nucleated cell counts. Assay: immunoSEQ multiplex PCR; the TCRdb copy retains only in-frame clones and omits some. V and J calls and clone size are as listed in that table; D and trimming were resolved from the DNA. Of fewer than 650,000 clones listed, roughly nine tenths are singletons. Germline CDR1 LGHDT, CDR2 YNNKEL (reference sequence). With 2 bases clipped from V and 7 bases from J, the junction kept 14 bases outside the gene matches. The CDR3 runs to 17 residues.

The sequence came from a woman aged 45-65 years with COVID-19, enrolled during active disease. Sequenced input: peripheral blood. V and J are TRBV3-1 (or the pseudogene TRBV3-2) and TRBJ2-1; 7 bases align to TRBD2. CDR3 nucleotides: TGTGCCAGCAGCCAATTCTCCGAGCGACGGGGAGGGAATGAGCAGTTCTTC. Its protein product is CASSQFSERRGGNEQFF.